This is a list of T cell receptor beta chains from one sample in a study of blood T cells in healthy people across ages. TCRdb re-derived calls from the 5' RACE reads in MiXCR, one entry per CDR3 protein. The sample includes hundreds of thousands of distinct CDR3 sequences, approximately 25% of them seen just once. These data were likewise used in another study, on T cells of mothers and their children.

Sequencing used blood. These receptor sequences come from a boy younger than 18 in good health. CDR3s include the opening cysteine and the closing phenylalanine or tryptophan. Fields, in order: J gene, V gene, clone size, D gene, CDR3 protein, CDR3 DNA. D genes are given only for firm matches. The size of a clone is reported for some rows only, either as once, few or many, or as a class for expanded clones.

TRBJ1-1,TRBV6-2/TRBV6-3,-,TRBD1,CASSTSTGRGREVYRQNTEAFF,TGTGCCAGCAGTACCTCGACGGGCAGGGGGCGCGAGGTGTACCGGCAGAACACTGAAGCCTTCTTT
TRBJ2-1,TRBV11-2,-,-,CASSLDVDLNEQFF,TGTGCCAGCAGCTTAGATGTGGACCTCAATGAGCAGTTCTTC
TRBJ2-5,TRBV4-2,many,-,CASSQDGNRVVETQYF,TGTGCCAGCAGCCAAGATGGAAACAGGGTGGTAGAGACCCAGTACTTC
TRBJ1-2,TRBV12-3/TRBV12-4,few,TRBD1,CASSFGQGRGGYTF,TGTGCCAGCAGTTTTGGACAGGGACGAGGGGGCTACACCTTC
TRBJ2-1,TRBV9,many,TRBD1,CASSALMGTGDEQFF,TGTGCCAGCAGCGCCCTAATGGGGACAGGGGATGAGCAGTTCTTC
TRBJ1-3,TRBV28,many,-,CASSLWGTGNTIYF,TGTGCCAGCAGTTTATGGGGAACTGGAAACACCATATATTTT
TRBJ2-1,TRBV11-2,-,TRBD2,CASRGLAGAREQFF,TGTGCCAGCCGTGGACTAGCGGGAGCCCGCGAGCAGTTCTTC
TRBJ1-5,TRBV7-8,-,-,CASSLDRGAGSNQPQHF,TGTGCCAGCAGCTTAGATCGGGGGGCCGGTAGCAATCAGCCCCAGCATTTT
TRBJ2-1,TRBV5-5,-,-,CASSSGDYVVSSYNEQFF,TGTGCCAGCAGCTCGGGGGATTATGTTGTTAGCTCCTACAATGAGCAGTTCTTC
TRBJ2-5,TRBV6-6,few,TRBD2,CASSYRYSGGAETQYF,TGTGCCAGCAGTTACCGGTATAGCGGGGGGGCGGAGACCCAGTACTTC
TRBJ1-3,TRBV4-1,few,-,CASSQGEFSGNTIYF,TGCGCCAGCAGCCAAGGGGAATTCTCTGGAAACACCATATATTTT
TRBJ1-1,TRBV29-1,few,TRBD1,CSVGAGQENTEAFF,TGCAGCGTTGGCGCCGGACAGGAGAACACTGAAGCTTTCTTT
TRBJ2-7,TRBV7-8,few,TRBD1,CASSLGGQGSVEQYF,TGTGCCAGCAGCTTAGGTGGACAGGGTTCGGTCGAGCAGTACTTC
TRBJ2-1,TRBV6-4,-,TRBD2,CASSDGSGRGNEQFF,TGTGCCAGCAGTGACGGTAGCGGGAGAGGGAATGAGCAGTTCTTC
TRBJ1-6,TRBV5-1,few,-,CASSLELGPLHF,TGCGCCAGCAGCTTGGAGTTAGGACCCCTCCACTTT
TRBJ2-2,TRBV28,-,-,CASSPWTANTGELFF,TGTGCCAGCAGCCCGTGGACAGCGAACACCGGGGAGCTGTTTTTT
TRBJ2-4,TRBV11-2,-,TRBD2,CASRGLVGSAKNIQYF,TGTGCCTCGAGGGGACTAGTGGGTTCAGCCAAAAACATTCAGTACTTC
TRBJ2-7,TRBV20-1,-,TRBD1,CSAREVTGVHEQYF,TGCAGTGCTAGAGAAGTGACAGGGGTCCACGAGCAGTACTTC
TRBJ2-4,TRBV28,-,-,CASSLEGASVKNIQYF,TGTGCCAGCAGTTTGGAAGGGGCGAGCGTCAAAAACATTCAGTACTTC
TRBJ2-7,TRBV11-2,many,-,CASSLGPRYEQYF,TGTGCCAGCAGCTTAGGACCCCGCTACGAGCAGTACTTC
TRBJ2-3,TRBV7-3,few,-,CASSFQPGTDYTDTQYF,TGTGCCAGCAGCTTCCAACCCGGGACTGATTACACAGATACGCAGTATTTT
TRBJ1-5,TRBV28,-,-,CASINHPRDGSPQDQPQHF,TGTGCCAGCATCAACCATCCCCGGGACGGGAGCCCGCAGGATCAGCCCCAGCATTTT
TRBJ1-4,TRBV20-1,few,TRBD1,CSAWTGAGKLFF,TGCAGTGCCTGGACAGGGGCGGGAAAACTGTTTTTT
TRBJ2-1,TRBV10-3,few,-,CAISPTSLRGSGEQFF,TGTGCCATCAGCCCCACTAGTCTGAGAGGAAGCGGTGAGCAGTTCTTC
TRBJ1-2,TRBV21-1,few,-,CASSKKGRRDYGYTF,TGTGCCAGCAGCAAAAAGGGCCGTAGGGACTATGGCTACACCTTC
TRBJ2-2,TRBV28,few,-,CAGTLRTDNTGELFF,TGTGCCGGCACCTTAAGGACCGATAACACCGGGGAGCTGTTTTTT
TRBJ1-2,TRBV9,-,-,CASSVDGGGYGYTF,TGTGCCAGCAGCGTAGACGGAGGGGGTTATGGCTACACCTTC
TRBJ2-3,TRBV7-9,-,-,CASSSRLEGTDTQYF,TGTGCCAGCAGCAGTAGACTAGAGGGCACAGATACGCAGTATTTT
TRBJ2-5,TRBV6-2/TRBV6-3,few,TRBD2,CASSYGGGIGETQYF,TGTGCCAGCAGTTACGGCGGGGGGATCGGTGAGACCCAGTACTTC
TRBJ2-3,TRBV7-3,many,-,CASSSTGVPDTQYF,TGTGCCAGCAGCTCGACGGGGGTCCCAGATACGCAGTATTTT
TRBJ2-6,TRBV6-4,many,-,CASSAGEPGANVLTF,TGTGCCAGCAGTGCGGGAGAACCCGGGGCCAACGTCCTGACTTTC
TRBJ2-1,TRBV20-1,-,TRBD2,CSARPSMTSDYNEQFF,TGCAGTGCTAGACCATCGATGACTAGCGACTACAATGAGCAGTTCTTC
TRBJ2-1,TRBV28,-,TRBD2,CASSFRVAGSNEQFF,TGTGCCAGCAGTTTCAGGGTAGCGGGTTCCAATGAGCAGTTCTTC
TRBJ2-7,TRBV7-2,few,TRBD1,CASSSTTGQAYEQYF,TGTGCCAGCAGCTCTACCACGGGACAGGCCTACGAGCAGTACTTC
TRBJ2-4,TRBV19,-,-,CASSAQGLNIQYF,TGTGCCAGTAGCGCGCAGGGATTAAACATTCAGTACTTC
TRBJ2-4,TRBV30,few,-,CAWSWGGNIQYF,TGTGCCTGGAGTTGGGGCGGGAACATTCAGTACTTC
TRBJ2-3,TRBV9,-,TRBD2,CASSPPGLAGITDTQYF,TGTGCCAGCAGCCCTCCAGGACTAGCGGGGATCACAGATACGCAGTATTTT
TRBJ2-2,TRBV5-1,-,TRBD2,CASSPTSGGPGELFF,TGCGCCAGCAGCCCTACTAGCGGGGGCCCCGGGGAGCTGTTTTTT
TRBJ2-1,TRBV20-1,-,-,CSGARELVLEQFF,TGCAGTGGGGCCCGCGAACTAGTGCTTGAGCAGTTCTTC
TRBJ2-7,TRBV2,-,TRBD2,CASRVRGGHNEQYF,TGTGCCAGCAGGGTACGGGGGGGGCACAATGAGCAGTACTTC
TRBJ2-5,TRBV12-5,-,TRBD1,CASGHRGRAETQYF,TGTGCTAGTGGCCACAGGGGGCGGGCAGAGACCCAGTACTTC
TRBJ2-4,TRBV7-9,-,-,CASSLNLLAKNIQYF,TGTGCCAGCAGCTTAAACCTCTTAGCCAAAAACATTCAGTACTTC